These T cell receptor beta chains were read from a single sample in a study of T cell repertoires in cytomegalovirus infection. TCRdb reprocessed the reads via MiXCR and lists one record per CDR3 protein. The sample holds some 270,000 distinct CDR3 sequences, over 15% seen once. The sequenced sample consisted of CD8+ T cells from PBMCs. These receptor sequences come from a human donor in good health (CMV status not recorded). Some clones in this sample may be carry-over from other donors' samples. Each CDR3 is given with its conserved first and last residue. The order of the fields is D gene, V gene, clone size, J gene, CDR3 length, CDR3 DNA, CDR3 protein. A D gene is named only where the DNA matches it firmly. Part of the rows lack a size; the others show once, few, many or a class for expanded clones.

D gene: -
V gene: TRBV7-2
clone size: once
J gene: TRBJ2-1
CDR3 length: 13
CDR3 DNA: TGTGCCAGCAGATTACTAGGGTGGGATGAGCAGTTCTTC
CDR3 protein: CASRLLGWDEQFF

D gene: -
V gene: TRBV7-6
clone size: -
J gene: TRBJ1-6
CDR3 length: 14
CDR3 DNA: TGTGCCAGCAGTCAGGACTCGTCCCGTTCACCCCTCCACTTT
CDR3 protein: CASSQDSSRSPLHF

D gene: -
V gene: TRBV12-3/TRBV12-4
clone size: many
J gene: TRBJ2-7
CDR3 length: 16
CDR3 DNA: TGTGCCAGCAGTTTAGGAAGGCCCCAGTTCTCCTACGAGCAGTACTTC
CDR3 protein: CASSLGRPQFSYEQYF

D gene: TRBD2
V gene: TRBV5-1
clone size: -
J gene: TRBJ2-7
CDR3 length: 16
CDR3 DNA: TGCGCCAGCAGCTCACCTACCAGCGGGGTGGCCTACGAGCAGTACTTC
CDR3 protein: CASSSPTSGVAYEQYF

D gene: -
V gene: TRBV29-1
clone size: few
J gene: TRBJ1-1
CDR3 length: 11
CDR3 DNA: TGCAGCGTTGGTAGGGCCACTGAAGCTTTCTTT
CDR3 protein: CSVGRATEAFF

D gene: TRBD2
V gene: TRBV3-1
clone size: many
J gene: TRBJ2-1
CDR3 length: 19
CDR3 DNA: TGTGCCAGCAGCCAACGCTGGACTAGCGAGAACAATCTCTACAATGAGCAGTTCTTC
CDR3 protein: CASSQRWTSENNLYNEQFF

D gene: -
V gene: TRBV7-7
clone size: few
J gene: TRBJ1-1
CDR3 length: 17
CDR3 DNA: TGTGCTAGCAGCTTAAGTGAGAGAACCCAAGGGAACACTGAAGCTTTCTTT
CDR3 protein: CASSLSERTQGNTEAFF

D gene: -
V gene: TRBV7-8
clone size: many
J gene: TRBJ2-1
CDR3 length: 14
CDR3 DNA: TGTGCCAGCAGCCAACGGGACACGTACAATGAGCAGTTCTTC
CDR3 protein: CASSQRDTYNEQFF

D gene: -
V gene: TRBV7-9
clone size: many
J gene: TRBJ1-2
CDR3 length: 14
CDR3 DNA: TGTGCCAGCAGCCCCAACAGATTACTGGATGGCTACACCTTC
CDR3 protein: CASSPNRLLDGYTF

D gene: -
V gene: TRBV20-1
clone size: -
J gene: TRBJ2-7
CDR3 length: 14
CDR3 DNA: TGCAGTGCCCGCCGGACAGAGGGAGGCTACGAGCAGTACTTC
CDR3 protein: CSARRTEGGYEQYF

D gene: -
V gene: TRBV11-2
clone size: many
J gene: TRBJ2-7
CDR3 length: 13
CDR3 DNA: TGTGCCAGCAGCCCGGACGACTCCTACGAGCAGTACTTC
CDR3 protein: CASSPDDSYEQYF

D gene: TRBD1
V gene: TRBV27
clone size: -
J gene: TRBJ1-1
CDR3 length: 15
CDR3 DNA: TGTGCCAGTTGGGACAGGGATTTTTTGGGCACTGAAGCTTTCTTT
CDR3 protein: CASWDRDFLGTEAFF

D gene: TRBD1
V gene: TRBV28
clone size: -
J gene: TRBJ2-7
CDR3 length: 13
CDR3 DNA: TGTGCCAGCAAACGGAACAGGGGGCATGAGCAGTACTTC
CDR3 protein: CASKRNRGHEQYF

D gene: -
V gene: TRBV7-9
clone size: many
J gene: TRBJ1-2
CDR3 length: 14
CDR3 DNA: TGTGCCAGCAGCTTAGAACCGGGAGGCCATGGCTACACCTTC
CDR3 protein: CASSLEPGGHGYTF

D gene: -
V gene: TRBV20-1
clone size: -
J gene: TRBJ1-5
CDR3 length: 16
CDR3 DNA: TGCAGTGCTAGTGGCCAGGATACAGGGAGCAATCAGCCCCAGCATTTT
CDR3 protein: CSASGQDTGSNQPQHF

D gene: -
V gene: TRBV28
clone size: many
J gene: TRBJ2-2
CDR3 length: 16
CDR3 DNA: TGTGCCAGCAGTTTCTTCTCTAGCGCGGGCACCGGGGAGCTGTTTTTT
CDR3 protein: CASSFFSSAGTGELFF

D gene: -
V gene: TRBV4-3
clone size: -
J gene: TRBJ1-6
CDR3 length: 16
CDR3 DNA: TGCGCCAGCAGCCAGGGGCTAATTTCCTATAATTCACCCCTCCACTTT
CDR3 protein: CASSQGLISYNSPLHF

D gene: -
V gene: TRBV4-1
clone size: -
J gene: TRBJ1-5
CDR3 length: 18
CDR3 DNA: TGCGCCAGCAGCCAATCGGGGGGACCAGGTAGCGGCAATCAGCCCCAGCATTTT
CDR3 protein: CASSQSGGPGSGNQPQHF

D gene: -
V gene: TRBV5-8
clone size: -
J gene: TRBJ2-1
CDR3 length: 11
CDR3 DNA: TGTGCCAGCAGCCAATACAATGAGCAGTTCTTC
CDR3 protein: CASSQYNEQFF

D gene: TRBD1
V gene: TRBV13
clone size: -
J gene: TRBJ1-2
CDR3 length: 19
CDR3 DNA: TGTGCCAGCAGCTTAGGGGGGACAGCGAGCTCTTCTCCTAACTATGGCTACACCTTC
CDR3 protein: CASSLGGTASSSPNYGYTF

D gene: -
V gene: TRBV13
clone size: few
J gene: TRBJ2-3
CDR3 length: 15
CDR3 DNA: TGTGCCAGCGGCGTGAATTCGGGGAGCACAGATACGCAGTATTTT
CDR3 protein: CASGVNSGSTDTQYF

D gene: TRBD1
V gene: TRBV12-3/TRBV12-4
clone size: many
J gene: TRBJ1-2
CDR3 length: 15
CDR3 DNA: TGTGCCAGCAGATATACAGGGGGCTGGAACTATGGCTACACCTTC
CDR3 protein: CASRYTGGWNYGYTF

D gene: -
V gene: TRBV7-2
clone size: -
J gene: TRBJ2-7
CDR3 length: 14
CDR3 DNA: TGTGCCAGCATCCTAGCGATGGGATACTACGAGCAGTACTTC
CDR3 protein: CASILAMGYYEQYF

D gene: -
V gene: TRBV15
clone size: many
J gene: TRBJ2-1
CDR3 length: 17
CDR3 DNA: TGTGCCACCAGCAGAGAGGGGCTAGCCAGCTCCTACAATGAGCAGTTCTTC
CDR3 protein: CATSREGLASSYNEQFF

D gene: -
V gene: TRBV14
clone size: -
J gene: TRBJ1-1
CDR3 length: 15
CDR3 DNA: TGTGCCAGCAGCCAACCGGGACAAAGCGACACTGAAGCTTTCTTT
CDR3 protein: CASSQPGQSDTEAFF

D gene: TRBD1
V gene: TRBV28
clone size: many
J gene: TRBJ1-5
CDR3 length: 15
CDR3 DNA: TGTGCCAGCAGCTCCGACAGGGAAAGGGATCAGCCCCAGCATTTT
CDR3 protein: CASSSDRERDQPQHF

D gene: TRBD2
V gene: TRBV11-2
clone size: -
J gene: TRBJ2-7
CDR3 length: 16
CDR3 DNA: TGTGCCAGCAGCTTAGTTCTAGCGGGGGAAACCTACGAGCAGTACTTC
CDR3 protein: CASSLVLAGETYEQYF

D gene: -
V gene: TRBV7-2
clone size: many
J gene: TRBJ2-5
CDR3 length: 16
CDR3 DNA: TGTGCCAGCAGCTCCCGGCGACAGACCGACCAAGAGACCCAGTACTTC
CDR3 protein: CASSSRRQTDQETQYF

D gene: -
V gene: TRBV4-1
clone size: many
J gene: TRBJ2-3
CDR3 length: 16
CDR3 DNA: TGCGCCAGCAGCCAACGAGCGGCCTCTAGCACAGATACGCAGTATTTT
CDR3 protein: CASSQRAASSTDTQYF

D gene: TRBD2
V gene: TRBV20-1
clone size: few
J gene: TRBJ2-7
CDR3 length: 17
CDR3 DNA: TGCAGTGCCGAGAGACGGCTAGCGGCGGTATTTTCCTACGAGCAGTACTTC
CDR3 protein: CSAERRLAAVFSYEQYF

D gene: -
V gene: TRBV20-1
clone size: few
J gene: TRBJ1-1
CDR3 length: 14
CDR3 DNA: TGCAGTGGTCGGTACCTCTTAGAGAACACTGAAGCTTTCTTT
CDR3 protein: CSGRYLLENTEAFF

D gene: TRBD1
V gene: TRBV4-1
clone size: few
J gene: TRBJ2-5
CDR3 length: 15
CDR3 DNA: TGCGCCAGCAGCCGCGGGACAGGGGGTGCTGAGACCCAGTACTTC
CDR3 protein: CASSRGTGGAETQYF

D gene: TRBD1
V gene: TRBV5-1
clone size: -
J gene: TRBJ2-7
CDR3 length: 13
CDR3 DNA: TGCGCCAGCAGCACCGACAGGGGGGACGAGCAGTACTTC
CDR3 protein: CASSTDRGDEQYF

D gene: -
V gene: TRBV6-6
clone size: -
J gene: TRBJ1-2
CDR3 length: 16
CDR3 DNA: TGTGCCAGCAGTTACTCGGCGGCAGCCCAGGTCTATGGCTACACCTTC
CDR3 protein: CASSYSAAAQVYGYTF

D gene: -
V gene: TRBV7-9
clone size: many
J gene: TRBJ2-7
CDR3 length: 14
CDR3 DNA: TGTGCCAGCACCCTCGGACAGTCCCCCTACGAGCAGTACTTC
CDR3 protein: CASTLGQSPYEQYF

D gene: -
V gene: TRBV29-1
clone size: -
J gene: TRBJ1-1
CDR3 length: 13
CDR3 DNA: TGCAGCGCAGGGAACACTCTGGGCACTGAAGCTTTCTTT
CDR3 protein: CSAGNTLGTEAFF

D gene: -
V gene: TRBV20-1
clone size: few
J gene: TRBJ2-3
CDR3 length: 17
CDR3 DNA: TGCAGTGCTAAATTTTCCGGGGGAAGTGGGCTCACAGATACGCAGTATTTT
CDR3 protein: CSAKFSGGSGLTDTQYF

D gene: -
V gene: TRBV13
clone size: few
J gene: TRBJ1-5
CDR3 length: 15
CDR3 DNA: TGTGCCAGCAGTACTACCGGGACGGCCGATCGGTCCCAGCATTTT
CDR3 protein: CASSTTGTADRSQHF

D gene: -
V gene: TRBV7-6
clone size: -
J gene: TRBJ2-7
CDR3 length: 13
CDR3 DNA: TGTGCCAGCAGCGGAGAGGGAACCTACGAGCAGTACTTC
CDR3 protein: CASSGEGTYEQYF

D gene: -
V gene: TRBV7-6
clone size: many
J gene: TRBJ1-2
CDR3 length: 13
CDR3 DNA: TGTGCCAGCAGCCTGACGGGGGGATATGGCTACACCTTC
CDR3 protein: CASSLTGGYGYTF

D gene: -
V gene: TRBV6-2/TRBV6-3
clone size: -
J gene: TRBJ2-7
CDR3 length: 13
CDR3 DNA: TGTGCCAGCAGCCCTGGACAGCCCGACGAGCAGTACTTC
CDR3 protein: CASSPGQPDEQYF

D gene: -
V gene: TRBV13
clone size: -
J gene: TRBJ1-2
CDR3 length: 15
CDR3 DNA: TGTGCCAGCAGCTCTCGAGGGCAAACTAACTATGGCTACACCTTC
CDR3 protein: CASSSRGQTNYGYTF

D gene: -
V gene: TRBV5-5
clone size: -
J gene: TRBJ1-1
CDR3 length: 15
CDR3 DNA: TGTGCCAGCATTGACCCCTGGGCGGTAAACACTGAAGCTTTCTTT
CDR3 protein: CASIDPWAVNTEAFF

D gene: TRBD1
V gene: TRBV6-1
clone size: many
J gene: TRBJ1-1
CDR3 length: 13
CDR3 DNA: TGTGCCAGCAGCCCAGGGGGTTCCCCTGAAGCTTTCTTT
CDR3 protein: CASSPGGSPEAFF

D gene: -
V gene: TRBV4-3
clone size: -
J gene: TRBJ2-1
CDR3 length: 16
CDR3 DNA: TGCGCCAGCAGCCAAGATGGCGGGGGCGCCTACAATGAGCAGTTCTTC
CDR3 protein: CASSQDGGGAYNEQFF

D gene: TRBD1
V gene: TRBV6-2/TRBV6-3
clone size: -
J gene: TRBJ2-1
CDR3 length: 13
CDR3 DNA: TGTGCCACCCACCAGGGGGCTAGCAATGAGCAGTTCTTC
CDR3 protein: CATHQGASNEQFF

D gene: TRBD1
V gene: TRBV6-2/TRBV6-3
clone size: -
J gene: TRBJ2-3
CDR3 length: 16
CDR3 DNA: TGTGCCAGCAGTCTCCTGAGGGACAGGGGAACAGATACGCAGTATTTT
CDR3 protein: CASSLLRDRGTDTQYF

D gene: -
V gene: TRBV7-8
clone size: few
J gene: TRBJ2-3
CDR3 length: 16
CDR3 DNA: TGTGCCAGCACCCTTCTGTCACTAGCCGTCGCAGATACGCAGTATTTT
CDR3 protein: CASTLLSLAVADTQYF